This T cell receptor (beta chain) was documented in a study of T cell clones after liver transplantation. This clone is hyperexpanded (1% or more) within its sample. Its antigen is unidentified. The sample holds other DNA sequences that translate to the same CDR3. Libraries were prepared by immunoSEQ multiplex PCR; TCRdb keeps only in-frame clonotypes and omits some of them. Among 640 or so clones, under 60% were seen once, and the ten largest hold 27%. Alloreactive TCRbeta sequences came from sequencing proliferating CFSE-low cells in the MLR. Pre-transplant recipient cells responded to graft donor PBMCs, splenocytes, lymph-node cells, or third-party PBMCs. The study, taken as a whole, reports: Low donor cell numbers restricted donor-reactive repertoire measurement in a couple of subjects.

The sample was CD4+ T cells from cultured PBMCs. The sequence was collected from a human patient who received a liver transplant. These T cells may partly come from the graft donor.

CDR3 DNA: TGTGCCAGCAGTTTCGGTTCCGGGGGCGGGAGCTATGGCTACACCTTC. Translated, it gives CASSFGSGGGSYGYTF. The V call is TRBV28, the J call TRBJ1-2; D possibly corresponds to TRBD1 (6 bases). CDR3 length equals 16 residues. Per germline, CDR1 MDHEN and CDR2 SYDVKM. Trimming took 3 bases from V and 4 from J, leaving 18 bases between them.